Below are 28 T cell receptor beta chains sequenced from a single sample in a study of regulatory T cells. Study results and caveats: In CD3G deficiency, regulatory T cells had lower Shannon diversity than autologous conventional CD4+ and control regulatory cells.

Amplification used 52 TRBV primers and 13 TRBJ primers. Produced via immunoSEQ multiplex PCR; TCRdb's table is partial and in-frame only. The top ten clones hold roughly 2.5% of a sample with approximately 3,700 clones, about 91% of them seen once. Their antigens are not known. Sequencing was done on a sample of CD4+ Tregs sorted from blood. The receptors shown here come from a child aged 2 to 10 with CD3G deficiency.

The chain employs TRBV28 and TRBJ2-1, with D uncertain. This CDR3 region has 14 residues. The V end lost 8 bases, the J end lost 0 bases, and 11 bases lay between the germline ends. Looked up from germline, CDR1 is MDHEN and CDR2 is SYDVKM. CDR3 DNA: TGTGCCAGCGGCTGGGGTAACTCCTACAATGAGCAGTTCTTC. This translates into CASGWGNSYNEQFF.

The count of this clone is one. An end of the junction does not agree with germline; a read error may underlie this. V is TRBV28 and J is TRBJ1-2; D possibly corresponds to TRBD1 (6 bases). The CDR3 spans 12 residues. Germline CDR1 and CDR2: MDHEN and SYDVKM. CDR3: CASSLWDSPTSF. CDR3 bases: TGTGCCAGCAGTTTATGGGACAGTCCCACGTCATTC.

V usage is TRBV28 and J usage is TRBJ2-2, with 9 bases that match TRBD1. Germline V gives CDR1 MDHEN, CDR2 SYDVKM. Trimming cost V 4 bases and J 6 bases; bases outside gene matches: 6. The CDR3 extends over 15 amino acids. The CDR3 bases are TGTGCCAGCAGTTCGTCCGGGACAGGGCCCGGGGAGCTGTTTTTT. As protein: CASSSSGTGPGELFF.

The rearrangement uses TRBV28 and TRBJ2-7; D may be TRBD2 (6 bases). This CDR3 spans 16 amino acids. V gave up 4 bases and J gave up 4 bases, with 20 bases separating them. Germline lookup yields CDR1 MDHEN and CDR2 SYDVKM. The CDR3 here is CASSSLTSPLPYEQYF. Written as DNA, the CDR3 is TGTGCCAGCAGTTCCCTTACTAGCCCCCTCCCTTACGAGCAGTACTTC.

The V gene is TRBV5-1, the J gene TRBJ2-3, with D uncertain. Trimming removed 5 bases at V and 1 base at J, with 14 bases between. Germline loops: CDR1 SGHRS, CDR2 YFSETQ. The CDR3 loop spans 15 amino acids. The CDR3 DNA is TGCGCCAGCAGATACCAGTGGGCGCGCACAGATACGCAGTATTTT. Its protein product is CASRYQWARTDTQYF. Combining the CDR3 with reference TRBV5-1 and TRBJ2-3 gives the whole variable domain KAGVTQTPRYLIKTRGQQVTLSCSPISGHRSVSWYQQTPGQGLQFLFEYFSETQRNKGNFPGRFSGRQFSNSRSEMNVSTLELGDSALYLCASRYQWARTDTQYFGPGTRLTVL.

In nucleotides, the CDR3 is TGTGCCAGTAGTGTGGGAGGGAGCAATCAGCCCCAGCATTTT. The encoded protein is CASSVGGSNQPQHF. The chain has TRBV19 and TRBJ1-5; D not certain. The V and J ends lost 5 bases and 1 base respectively, with 9 bases between them. Germline V CDR1 and CDR2: LNHDA, SQIVND (reference sequence). This CDR3 region has 14 residues.

V and J are TRBV28 and TRBJ2-6; tentatively, D is TRBD1 or TRBD2 (5 bases each). Deletions cut 6 bases from V and 2 bases from J, with 14 bases between. This CDR3 comprises 16 residues. The germline V gene encodes CDR1 MDHEN and CDR2 SYDVKM. The CDR3, as DNA: TGTGCCAGCAGGAGGGGTGGGGTAACTGGGGCCAACGTCCTGACTTTC. This sequence encodes CASRRGGVTGANVLTF.

The count of this clone is one. The chain is built from TRBV19 and TRBJ1-5; D is unclear. V was shortened by 4 bases and J by 3 bases, with 16 bases between the two germline ends. The CDR3 is 16 amino acids. Germline values: CDR1 LNHDA, CDR2 SQIVND (reference sequence). CDR3 region: CASSRGPHAPNQPQHF. CDR3 nucleotides: TGTGCCAGTAGTAGAGGACCGCATGCCCCCAATCAGCCCCAGCATTTT.

The V and J genes are TRBV5-1 and TRBJ1-1; D is unclear. Trimming cost V 3 bases and J 7 bases, with 10 bases left between them. Germline values: CDR1 SGHRS, CDR2 YFSETQ. This CDR3 spans 12 amino acids. The CDR3 bases are TGCGCCAGCAGCTCTCCATCTGGTGAAGCTTTCTTT. It specifies CASSSPSGEAFF.

The chain is built from TRBV6-6 and TRBJ1-2; 11 positions agree with TRBD1. The germline V gene encodes CDR1 MNHNY and CDR2 SVGAGI (reference sequence). J was trimmed by 4 bases and V by 2 bases; bases with no gene match: 3. This CDR3 is built from 15 residues. The chain's CDR3 is CASSYADRGRYGYTF. The CDR3 DNA follows: TGTGCCAGCAGTTACGCGGACAGGGGGCGCTATGGCTACACCTTC.

This chain connects TRBV28 to TRBJ2-2; D may be TRBD1 or TRBD2 (6 bases each). This CDR3 contains 16 residues. The germline V and J ends were trimmed by 5 bases and 5 bases, with 18 bases remaining between them. Germline V CDR1 and CDR2: MDHEN, SYDVKM. This chain's CDR3 is CASSTMGQGRTGELFF. The CDR3 DNA sequence: TGTGCCAGCAGTACGATGGGGCAGGGGAGGACCGGGGAGCTGTTTTTT.

V is TRBV5-1 and J is TRBJ2-1; maybe TRBD1 (6 bases). V lost 0 bases and J lost 5, with 9 bases in between. CDR1 is SGHRS and CDR2 is YFSETQ in the germline V gene. The length of the CDR3 is 14 residues. The CDR3 nucleotides are TGCGCCAGCAGCTTGGGCTCAGGGGACAATGAGCAGTTCTTC. It encodes CASSLGSGDNEQFF.

This clone occurred once. V is TRBV7-9 and J is TRBJ2-1, with D possibly matching TRBD1 (6 bases). V lost 8 bases, J lost 7 bases, and 12 bases lay in between. CDR1 is SEHNR, CDR2 FQNEAQ, per germline (reference sequence). The CDR3 sequence is 12 residues long. The CDR3: CASSRGWNEQFF. The DNA of the CDR3 is TGTGCCAGCTCTAGGGGGTGGAATGAGCAGTTCTTC.

The CDR3 reads CASSQSSGFSTDTQYF. CDR3 DNA sequence: TGTGCCAGTAGTCAGTCTAGCGGTTTCAGCACAGATACGCAGTATTTT. The V call is TRBV19, the J call TRBJ2-3, with TRBD2 matching over 7 bases. Unmatched junction bases numbered 8, after V lost 5 bases and J lost 0 bases. The CDR3 loop spans 16 amino acids. The germline V gene encodes CDR1 LNHDA and CDR2 SQIVND (reference sequence).

The rearrangement uses TRBV27 and TRBJ2-5; D not certain. The J call may be wrong; the DNA end is better matched by TRBJ2-7. CDR1 and CDR2 (germline): MNHEY, SMNVEV (reference sequence). CDR3 length: 16 residues. The CDR3 region has the DNA TGTGCCAGCAGTTTAAAATCCTCTGGAACACCCTACGAGCAGTACTTC. The encoded protein is CASSLKSSGTPYEQYF.

By sample share, this clone is large. The chain has TRBV28 and TRBJ2-3; no clear D. Germline lookup yields CDR1 MDHEN and CDR2 SYDVKM. This CDR3 comprises 14 residues. V dropped 3 bases and J dropped 2 bases, with 9 bases sitting between them. In DNA form, the CDR3 reads TGTGCCAGCAGTTTGAGGCATTTCACAGATACGCAGTATTTT. The encoded protein is CASSLRHFTDTQYF.

This chain links TRBV6-1 with TRBJ1-5; TRBD1 matches at 7 bases. This CDR3 has 15 residues. Germline trimming cut 4 bases from V and 11 bases from J; bases unmatched to any gene: 14. The germline V gene encodes CDR1 MNHNS and CDR2 SASEGT. The CDR3 protein is CASSGGTVRGRAQHF. CDR3 DNA sequence: TGTGCCAGCAGTGGGGGGACAGTTCGAGGGAGGGCCCAGCATTTT.

CDR3 sequence reads: CASSLESTHEQYF. In nucleotides, the CDR3 is TGTGCCAGCAGTTTGGAATCGACTCACGAGCAGTACTTC. The rearrangement uses TRBV28 and TRBJ2-7; D unresolved. The germline V gene encodes CDR1 MDHEN and CDR2 SYDVKM. Trimming left V 3 bases short and J 5 bases short, with 11 bases between. The CDR3 consists of 13 residues.

The gene calls are TRBV6-1 and TRBJ1-2, with D perhaps matching TRBD1 (5 bases). The CDR3 totals 12 residues. V shed 6 bases and J shed 4 bases, with 9 bases lying between them. Germline V lookup: CDR1 MNHNS, CDR2 SASEGT. Here the CDR3 reads CASRVTVYGYTF. For the CDR3, the DNA is TGTGCCAGCAGGGTGACAGTCTATGGCTACACCTTC.

V gene TRBV7-6 combines with J gene TRBJ2-1, with 10 nucleotides matching TRBD2. The CDR3 length is 16 residues. The J segment lost 7 bases and the V segment lost 5 bases, leaving 11 bases of the junction unmatched. Germline V CDR1 and CDR2: SGHVS, FNYEAQ. The CDR3 reads CASSPLLAGVLNEQFF. CDR3 nucleotide sequence: TGTGCCAGCAGCCCCCTCCTAGCGGGAGTGTTAAATGAGCAGTTCTTC. Full variable domain (remainder filled in from reference TRBV7-6 and TRBJ2-1): GAGVSQSPRYKVTKRGQDVALRCDPISGHVSLYWYRQALGQGPEFLTYFNYEAQQDKSGLPNDRFSAERPEGSISTLTIQRTEQRDSAMYRCASSPLLAGVLNEQFFGPGTRLTVL.

The V call is TRBV28, the J call TRBJ2-7; D is unresolved. Germline loops: CDR1 MDHEN, CDR2 SYDVKM. Between the trimmed V and J ends, which lost 3 bases and 3 bases, there was a span of 9 bases. The CDR3 is made up of 13 amino acids. The CDR3 sequence: CASSFQLHYEQYF. The CDR3, as DNA: TGTGCCAGCAGTTTTCAACTCCACTACGAGCAGTACTTC.

The chain employs TRBV10-3 and TRBJ2-7, with D possibly matching TRBD1 (6 bases). V gave up 8 bases and J gave up 6 bases, with 14 bases separating them. This CDR3 has 12 amino acids. The germline gives CDR1 ENHRY, CDR2 SYGVKD. This chain's CDR3 is CAIGRDTFEQYF. For the CDR3, the DNA is TGTGCCATCGGCCGGGACACCTTCGAGCAGTACTTC.

This chain connects TRBV28 to TRBJ2-2; D gene unclear. Trimming pared 4 bases from V and 9 bases from J, leaving 9 bases between. Germline CDR1 and CDR2: MDHEN and SYDVKM. The CDR3 consists of 12 residues. The CDR3 sequence: CASSSNTRELFF. The CDR3 coding sequence is TGTGCCAGCAGTTCCAATACAAGGGAGCTGTTTTTT.

This clone occurred a few times. The rearrangement uses TRBV28 and TRBJ2-7; 7 nucleotides align to TRBD2. CDR1 is MDHEN and CDR2 is SYDVKM in the germline V gene. This CDR3 is built from 15 residues. Germline trimming cut 7 bases from V and 3 bases from J; bases unmatched to any gene: 12. CDR3 loop: CASTKGRGPSYEQYF. The CDR3 region has the DNA TGTGCCAGCACCAAAGGGAGGGGACCGAGCTACGAGCAGTACTTC.

The rearrangement joins TRBV28 to TRBJ2-3, with TRBD1 matching 8 bases. With 5 bases clipped from V and 5 bases from J, the junction kept 9 bases outside the gene matches. The CDR3 loop spans 15 amino acids. Germline V lookup: CDR1 MDHEN, CDR2 SYDVKM. CDR3 bases: TGTGCCAGCAGTCCTACCCGGACAGGGATAGATACGCAGTATTTT. Residues: CASSPTRTGIDTQYF.

The chain links TRBV28 to TRBJ2-7; no firm D call. Germline loops: CDR1 MDHEN, CDR2 SYDVKM. There are 13 residues in the CDR3. The V and J ends lost 6 bases and 2 bases respectively, with 11 bases between them. The CDR3 DNA reads as TGTGCCAGCAGCGGGCAGCCCCCCTACGAGCAGTACTTC. It codes for CASSGQPPYEQYF.

This chain uses TRBV28 with TRBJ2-3; D is unresolved. V was clipped by 3 bases and J by 2 bases, with 12 bases between them. From germline, CDR1 is MDHEN and CDR2 SYDVKM. This CDR3 spans 15 amino acids. The CDR3 here is CASSFYDSITDTQYF. The DNA for the CDR3 is TGTGCCAGCAGTTTCTATGACTCGATCACAGATACGCAGTATTTT.

V and J are TRBV7-9 and TRBJ2-1; no clear D gene. This CDR3 is built from 13 residues. CDR1 is SEHNR, CDR2 FQNEAQ, per germline (reference sequence). The germline V and J ends were trimmed by 2 bases and 2 bases, with 4 bases remaining between them. The CDR3 sequence: CASSLTAYNEQFF. CDR3 sequence (DNA): TGTGCCAGCAGCTTAACAGCCTACAATGAGCAGTTCTTC.